The T cell receptor (beta chain) under discussion was sequenced for a study of T cell responses to AZD1222 COVID-19 vaccine. The protocol was immunoSEQ multiplex PCR, while the TCRdb copy is restricted to in-frame clones and leaves out a portion. The sample has just over 150,000 clones, around 85% seen once. Trimming removed 5 bases at V and 2 bases at J, with 9 bases between. The CDR3 contains 13 residues. CDR1 and CDR2 (germline): SGHAT, FQNNGV. Concerning this clone itself: Antigen: not known.

Study-wide findings and caveats: Receipt of two AZD1222 doses was followed by a rise in Spike-specific TCR breadth and depth. Targeting of unmutated variant regions was reportedly seen in nearly half of spike-specific TCRs. Only a handful of AZD1222 recipients were seropositive at baseline.

The sequence was collected from an adult who had recovered from COVID-19. The specimen was peripheral blood, collected after recovery from COVID-19. The chain carries TRBV11-2 and TRBJ2-5; D may be TRBD2 (5 bases). CDR3 coding DNA: TGTGCCAGCAGCCGGACTTGGCAAGAGACCCAGTACTTC. It yields the protein CASSRTWQETQYF. Together with reference TRBV11-2 and TRBJ2-5, the CDR3 gives the full variable domain: EAGVAQSPRYKIIEKRQSVAFWCNPISGHATLYWYQQILGQGPKLLIQFQNNGVVDDSQLPKDRFSAERLKGVDSTLKIQPAKLEDSAVYLCASSRTWQETQYFGPGTRLLVL.